What follows are 15 T cell receptor beta chains derived from one specimen sequenced in a study of Ad26.COV2.S vaccination and SARS-CoV-2 variants. Libraries were prepared by immunoSEQ multiplex PCR; TCRdb keeps only in-frame clonotypes and omits some of them. Among about 460,000 clones listed, 80% to 90% were seen once. Treatment reported: about 20 received Ad26.COV2.S at low or high dose, single or two shots; about 5 received placebo; per-sample allocation not given. Sampling happened 63 days after the first vaccine or placebo injection. The source material was peripheral blood, sampled in a trial of Ad26.COV2.S vaccine versus placebo. All receptors come from a person aged 18-65 years who received the Ad26.COV2.S COVID-19 vaccine or a placebo.

This clone has only one observation. The chain uses TRBV27 and TRBJ2-1; D not certain. There are 15 residues in the CDR3. Trimming shortened V by 2 bases and J by 3 bases, and 11 bases separated the two germline ends. Germline values: CDR1 MNHEY, CDR2 SMNVEV (reference sequence). The CDR3 loop reads CASSLRPTNYNEQFF. The CDR3 DNA reads as TGTGCCAGCAGTTTAAGACCGACAAACTACAATGAGCAGTTCTTC.

This chain joins TRBV28 and TRBJ1-2; 7 nucleotides line up with TRBD1. V lost 7 bases and J lost 4; bases outside the gene matches: 9. Germline CDR1 reads MDHEN; CDR2 reads SYDVKM. The CDR3 extends over 14 amino acids. CDR3 amino acids: CASIPGDRPYGYTF. The CDR3, as DNA: TGTGCCAGCATCCCCGGGGACAGACCCTATGGCTACACCTTC.

V is TRBV6-2 or TRBV6-3 and J is TRBJ1-1; 8 positions match TRBD1. The CDR3 is 15 amino acids. CDR1 is MNHEY and CDR2 is SVGEGT in the germline V gene. The ends lost 5 bases at V and 6 bases at J; junction bases unmatched: 11. DNA for the CDR3: TGTGCCAGCAGTCCACCCAGGGGGCGAGGCGCTGAAGCTTTCTTT. Translation: CASSPPRGRGAEAFF.

Worth noting for this clone: The same CDR3 arises from other DNA sequences in this sample as well. This chain connects TRBV7-9 to TRBJ2-3; D is unresolved. Trimming cost V 5 bases and J 3 bases, with 6 bases left between them. The CDR3 has 12 amino acids. Germline V gives CDR1 SEHNR, CDR2 FQNEAQ (reference sequence). CDR3 coding DNA: TGTGCCAGCAGCCCTTCTACAGATACGCAGTATTTT. This codes for CASSPSTDTQYF.

In nucleotides, the CDR3 is TGTGCCAGCAGTCCTCGCCGGGACAGGGGGGGGGAGCAGTACTTC. Translated: CASSPRRDRGGEQYF. The V gene is TRBV27, the J gene TRBJ2-7; 11 bases are shared with TRBD1. The germline V gene encodes CDR1 MNHEY and CDR2 SMNVEV (reference sequence). Trimming at V came to 5 bases and at J to 7 bases, leaving 10 bases not matched to a gene. CDR3 length: 15 residues.

This clone was counted only a few times. This chain links TRBV6-5 with TRBJ1-2, with 8 bases aligning to TRBD1. The CDR3 spans 14 residues. In germline, CDR1 is MNHEY, CDR2 SVGAGI. The V gene end was trimmed by 5 bases and the J gene end by 4 bases; junction bases not matched to a gene: 6. The CDR3 loop is CASSPGGLGYGYTF. CDR3 bases: TGTGCCAGCAGTCCAGGGGGCTTGGGCTATGGCTACACCTTC.

This clone appeared a few times. This chain uses TRBV19 with TRBJ1-3; no clear D. The CDR3 extends over 12 amino acids. From germline, CDR1 is LNHDA and CDR2 SQIVND (reference sequence). The CDR3 is CASTFSGNTIYF. CDR3 nucleotides: TGTGCGTCGACATTCTCTGGAAACACCATATATTTT.

V and J are TRBV28 and TRBJ1-2; D is unresolved. Germline CDR1 and CDR2: MDHEN and SYDVKM. The CDR3 covers 14 residues. V was cut by 3 bases and J by 3 bases, with 11 bases left in between. The CDR3 DNA sequence: TGTGCCAGCAGTTTGGAGGTCGGATACTATGGCTACACCTTC. This translates into CASSLEVGYYGYTF.

This clone was counted only a few times. The CDR3 loop is CASRPWDGNSPLHF. CDR3 sequence (DNA): TGTGCCAGCAGACCCTGGGACGGCAATTCACCCCTCCACTTT. This sequence joins TRBV27 and TRBJ1-6, with D possibly being TRBD1 (5 bases). Germline CDR1 is MNHEY and CDR2 is SMNVEV (reference sequence). The CDR3 covers 14 residues. The V end was cut by 6 bases, the J end by 7 bases, with 13 bases between.

The rearrangement links TRBV7-2 to TRBJ2-1, with 13 bases lining up with TRBD2. CDR1 is SGHTA, CDR2 FQGNSA, per germline. The CDR3 contains 14 residues. The junction had 2 bases not matched to a gene; V was cut back by 5 bases and J by 7 bases. CDR3 protein: CASSPGLAGNEQFF. DNA for the CDR3: TGTGCCAGCAGCCCGGGACTAGCGGGAAATGAGCAGTTCTTC.

CDR3 sequence reads: CASSHVPQAGGTEQYF. The CDR3 DNA reads as TGTGCCAGCAGCCACGTCCCCCAAGCGGGAGGGACCGAGCAGTACTTC. The chain couples TRBV14 to TRBJ2-7, with 10 positions matching TRBD2. The CDR3 runs 16 residues. Germline lookup yields CDR1 SGHDN and CDR2 FVKESK. Trimming took 3 bases from V and 6 from J; bases not matched to a gene: 11.

The rearrangement uses TRBV11-2 and TRBJ1-4, with D possibly being TRBD1 (5 bases). Germline V gene lookup returns CDR1 SGHAT and CDR2 FQNNGV. The CDR3 has 13 amino acids. The V end was cut by 2 bases, the J end by 5 bases, with 6 bases between. The CDR3 nucleotides read TGTGCCAGCAGCTTACGGGGCAATGAAAAACTGTTTTTT. The encoded protein is CASSLRGNEKLFF.

This clone occurred a few times. The chain combines TRBV29-1 with TRBJ2-7; D gene uncertain. Germline V gene data show CDR1 as SQVTM and CDR2 as ANQGSEA. V shed 4 bases and J shed 0 bases, with 13 bases lying between them. This CDR3 has 14 residues. The CDR3, as DNA: TGCAGCGTTGTCGCACAGTTCCCCTCCTACGAGCAGTACTTC. This codes for CSVVAQFPSYEQYF.

This chain links TRBV6-6 with TRBJ1-2; TRBD1 agrees at 8 bases. After removal of 6 bases from V and 2 bases from J, the junction contained 8 bases not matched to a gene. Germline loops: CDR1 MNHNY, CDR2 SVGAGI (reference sequence). The CDR3 sequence is 15 residues long. As DNA, the CDR3 is TGTGCCAGCAGAGGCGGACAGGGTGGGAACTATGGCTACACCTTC. It yields the protein CASRGGQGGNYGYTF.

This chain connects TRBV2 to TRBJ2-1, with 8 bases identical to TRBD2. From germline, CDR1 is SNHLY and CDR2 FYNNEI. The CDR3 extends over 14 amino acids. Trimming removed 5 bases from V and 6 bases from J; junction bases left unmatched: 6. The CDR3 region has the DNA TGTGCCAGCAGTTACGTAGCGGGATTCAATGAGCAGTTCTTC. Translation gives CASSYVAGFNEQFF.